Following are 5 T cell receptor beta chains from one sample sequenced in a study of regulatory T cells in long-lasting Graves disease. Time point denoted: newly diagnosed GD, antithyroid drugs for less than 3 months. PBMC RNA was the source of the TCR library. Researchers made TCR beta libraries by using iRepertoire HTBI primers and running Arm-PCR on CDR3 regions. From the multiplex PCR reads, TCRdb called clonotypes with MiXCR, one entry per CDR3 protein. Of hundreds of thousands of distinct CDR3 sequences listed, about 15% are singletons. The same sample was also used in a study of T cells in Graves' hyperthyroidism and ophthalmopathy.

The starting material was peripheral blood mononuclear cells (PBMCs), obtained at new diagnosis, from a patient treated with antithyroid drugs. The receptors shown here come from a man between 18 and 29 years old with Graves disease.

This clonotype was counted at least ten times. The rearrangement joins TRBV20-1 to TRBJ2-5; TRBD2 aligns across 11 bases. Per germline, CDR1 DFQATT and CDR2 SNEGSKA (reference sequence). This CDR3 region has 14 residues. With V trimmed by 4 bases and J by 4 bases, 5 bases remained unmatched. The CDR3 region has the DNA TGCAGTGCTATTGGGACTAGCGGAACAGAGACCCAGTACTTC. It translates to CSAIGTSGTETQYF.

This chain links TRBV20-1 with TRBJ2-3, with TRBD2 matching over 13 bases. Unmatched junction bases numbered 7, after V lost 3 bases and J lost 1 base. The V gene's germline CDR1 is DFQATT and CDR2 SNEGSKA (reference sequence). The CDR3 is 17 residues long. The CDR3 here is CSARILAGGPGTDTQYF. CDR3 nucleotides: TGCAGTGCTAGGATACTAGCGGGAGGGCCGGGCACAGATACGCAGTATTTT.

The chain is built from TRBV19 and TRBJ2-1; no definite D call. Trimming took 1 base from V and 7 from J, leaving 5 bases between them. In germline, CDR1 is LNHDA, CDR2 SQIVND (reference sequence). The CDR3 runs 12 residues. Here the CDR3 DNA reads TGTGCCAGTAGTATAGTATTTAATGAGCAGTTCTTC. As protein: CASSIVFNEQFF.

The CDR3 sequence: CASSVEEGQIPQHF. The CDR3 DNA reads TGTGCCAGCAGCGTAGAGGAGGGGCAGATACCCCAGCATTTT. This sequence joins TRBV9 and TRBJ1-5, with D possibly matching TRBD1 (5 bases). Germline CDR1 is SGDLS and CDR2 is YYNGEE. This CDR3 is 14 amino acids long. Trimming shortened V by 0 bases and J by 10 bases, and 14 bases separated the two germline ends.

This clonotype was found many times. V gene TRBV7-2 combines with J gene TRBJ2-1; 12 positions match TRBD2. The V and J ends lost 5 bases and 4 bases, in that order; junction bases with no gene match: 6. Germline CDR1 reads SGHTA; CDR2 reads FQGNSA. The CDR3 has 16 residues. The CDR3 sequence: CASSSWTSGMYNEQFF. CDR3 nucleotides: TGTGCCAGCAGCAGCTGGACTAGCGGGATGTACAATGAGCAGTTCTTC.